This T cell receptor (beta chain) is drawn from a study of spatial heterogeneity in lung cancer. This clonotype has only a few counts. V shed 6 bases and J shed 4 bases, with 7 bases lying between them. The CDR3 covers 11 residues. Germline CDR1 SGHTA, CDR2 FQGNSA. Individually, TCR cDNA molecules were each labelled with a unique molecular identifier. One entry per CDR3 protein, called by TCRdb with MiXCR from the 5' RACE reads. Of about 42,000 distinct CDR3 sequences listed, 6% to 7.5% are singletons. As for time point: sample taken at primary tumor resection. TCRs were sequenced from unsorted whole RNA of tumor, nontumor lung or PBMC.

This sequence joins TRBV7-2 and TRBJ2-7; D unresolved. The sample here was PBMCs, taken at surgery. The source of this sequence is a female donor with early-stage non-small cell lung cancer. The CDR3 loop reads CASSFNYEQYF. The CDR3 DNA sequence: TGTGCCAGCAGTTTTAATTACGAGCAGTACTTC.